Sequencing of this T cell receptor (beta chain) was carried out in a study of OX40 agonist ivuxolimab in advanced cancers. Study at large: Melanoma, hepatocellular carcinoma, head and neck or renal cell cancer occurred in dose-escalation patients.

The V gene end was trimmed by 6 bases and the J gene end by 9 bases; junction bases not matched to a gene: 10. The CDR3 is made up of 14 amino acids. Germline V gene data show CDR1 as MNHEY and CDR2 as SMNVEV (reference sequence). Sampling of blood occurred at baseline, cycle 4 day 1, and cycle 7 day 1. Points from the study as a whole: Partial responders treated at 0.1-3.0 mg/kg exhibited clonal expansion among the lowest measured.

Produced via immunoSEQ multiplex PCR; TCRdb's table is partial and in-frame only. Here the sample spans tens of thousands of clones, roughly 89% being singletons. Regarding this clone: Its matching antigen is unknown.

This chain joins TRBV27 and TRBJ2-1; 8 bases agree with TRBD1. The sample was CD4+ or CD8+ T cells sorted from blood, taken in a trial of the OX40 agonist ivuxolimab. The source of this sequence is an adult with an advanced solid tumor such as melanoma, head and neck, liver or kidney cancer. The CDR3: CASSPRGRLGEQFF. DNA for the CDR3: TGTGCCAGCAGCCCCAGGGGGCGGCTTGGTGAGCAGTTCTTC.